These 17 T cell receptor beta chains came from one sample sequenced in a study of shared T cell receptors in the human thymus. The method was immunoSEQ multiplex PCR; TCRdb's version includes in-frame clones alone and lacks a portion of them. The sample consists of roughly 410,000 clones, just under 95% of them appearing once. Sequenced material: thymocytes. These receptors all stem from a human donor.

The chain employs TRBV7-9 and TRBJ1-1, with unresolved D. Per the germline V gene, CDR1 is SEHNR and CDR2 is FQNEAQ (reference sequence). The ends were cut back, 3 bases at V and 0 bases at J, with 14 bases in the middle. The CDR3 sequence is 16 residues long. CDR3 sequence: CASSFPVVGMNTEAFF. Written as DNA, the CDR3 is TGTGCCAGCAGCTTCCCCGTGGTGGGCATGAACACTGAAGCTTTCTTT.

This chain connects TRBV11-3 to TRBJ2-1; TRBD2 agrees at 13 bases. This CDR3 has 19 residues. Trimming removed 4 bases from V and 9 bases from J; junction bases left unmatched: 18. The V gene's germline CDR1 is SGHNT and CDR2 YENEEA. CDR3: CASSSRERLAGGPVGEQFF. Written as DNA, the CDR3 is TGTGCCAGCAGCTCGCGAGAACGACTAGCGGGAGGACCTGTTGGTGAGCAGTTCTTC. Based on the CDR3 plus reference TRBV11-3 and TRBJ2-1, the full variable domain is EAGVVQSPRYKIIEKKQPVAFWCNPISGHNTLYWYLQNLGQGPELLIRYENEEAVDDSQLPKDRFSAERLKGVDSTLKIQPAELGDSAVYLCASSSRERLAGGPVGEQFFGPGTRLTVL.

The V gene is TRBV5-1, the J gene TRBJ2-7, with unresolved D. There are 16 residues in the CDR3. V lost 4 bases and J lost 3, with 20 bases in between. The V gene's germline CDR1 is SGHRS and CDR2 YFSETQ. The CDR3 loop is CASSRLWRTPDYEQYF. Written as DNA, the CDR3 is TGCGCCAGCAGCCGGCTGTGGCGGACCCCCGACTACGAGCAGTACTTC.

The chain uses TRBV29-1 and TRBJ2-3; a weak D match, TRBD2 (7 bases). The ends were cut back, 0 bases at V and 1 base at J, with 17 bases in the middle. The CDR3 covers 17 residues. Germline lookup yields CDR1 SQVTM and CDR2 ANQGSEA. CDR3 region: CSVEEDIAGARTDTQYF. The DNA of the CDR3 is TGCAGCGTTGAAGAGGACATCGCGGGGGCACGCACAGATACGCAGTATTTT.

This clone was counted between two and nine times. The V gene is TRBV2, the J gene TRBJ2-1; 12 nucleotides match TRBD2. Trimming at V came to 11 bases and at J to 7 bases, leaving 9 bases not matched to a gene. Germline CDR1 and CDR2: SNHLY and FYNNEI. The CDR3 has 14 residues. The CDR3 loop reads CAQWSSGRGNEQFF. CDR3 nucleotide sequence: TGTGCCCAGTGGTCTAGCGGGAGGGGGAATGAGCAGTTCTTC. Drawing the rest from reference TRBV2 and TRBJ2-1, the complete variable domain is EPEVTQTPSHQVTQMGQEVILRCVPISNHLYFYWYRQILGQKVEFLVSFYNNEISEKSEIFDDQFSVERPDGSNFTLKIRSTKLEDSAMYFCAQWSSGRGNEQFFGPGTRLTVL.

This chain connects TRBV5-4 to TRBJ2-5; 7 nucleotides align to TRBD2. This CDR3 is built from 13 residues. The trim removed 3 bases at V and 6 bases at J, leaving 5 bases unmatched. Germline CDR1 reads SGHNT; CDR2 reads YYREEE (reference sequence). CDR3 nucleotides: TGTGCCAGCAGCTCCCGCGGGAGAAAGACCCAGTACTTC. It translates to CASSSRGRKTQYF.

The chain's CDR3 is CATRATSGRGGTQYF. CDR3 DNA sequence: TGTGCCACCAGAGCGACTAGCGGGAGAGGTGGGACCCAGTACTTC. The J gene is TRBJ2-5, the V gene TRBV6-5; 12 bases map to TRBD2. Germline CDR1 is MNHEY and CDR2 is SVGAGI. The CDR3 is made up of 15 amino acids. Unmatched junction bases numbered 13, after V lost 10 bases and J lost 7 bases.

This clone came up once. The V call is TRBV18, the J call TRBJ2-2, with TRBD1 identical over 10 bases. CDR1 and CDR2 (germline): KGHSH, LQKENI. Germline trimming cut 2 bases from V and 2 bases from J; bases unmatched to any gene: 5. This CDR3 contains 17 residues. For the CDR3, the DNA is TGTGCCAGCTCACCAAGGGACAGGGGTATTAACACCGGGGAGCTGTTTTTT. Translated: CASSPRDRGINTGELFF.

V gene TRBV11-2 combines with J gene TRBJ1-4; D is unclear. V dropped 5 bases and J dropped 6 bases, with 10 bases sitting between them. Germline CDR1 and CDR2: SGHAT and FQNNGV. This CDR3 spans 13 amino acids. CDR3 sequence: CASSPREDEKLFF. The CDR3 DNA is TGTGCCAGCAGCCCAAGAGAGGATGAAAAACTGTTTTTT.

This clone was detected only once. The chain employs TRBV5-1 and TRBJ2-1; a possible D gene is TRBD1 (5 bases). Germline V CDR1 and CDR2: SGHRS, YFSETQ. This CDR3 has 18 amino acids. Between the trimmed V and J ends, which lost 0 bases and 2 bases, there was a span of 18 bases. The CDR3 here is CASSLAPVPRATYNEQFF. The CDR3 bases are TGCGCCAGCAGCTTGGCCCCAGTACCCAGGGCCACCTACAATGAGCAGTTCTTC. Full variable domain (remainder filled in from reference TRBV5-1 and TRBJ2-1): KAGVTQTPRYLIKTRGQQVTLSCSPISGHRSVSWYQQTPGQGLQFLFEYFSETQRNKGNFPGRFSGRQFSNSRSEMNVSTLELGDSALYLCASSLAPVPRATYNEQFFGPGTRLTVL.

Only one count was recorded for this clone. The chain joins TRBV27 to TRBJ2-2; TRBD2 agrees at 13 bases. Germline V CDR1 and CDR2: MNHEY, SMNVEV (reference sequence). The CDR3 has 16 residues. V gave up 5 bases and J gave up 5 bases; unmatched junction bases: 5. The CDR3 DNA sequence: TGTGCCAGCAGTCAAGGACTAGCGGGAGTTACCGGGGAGCTGTTTTTT. It is translated as CASSQGLAGVTGELFF.

The chain is built from TRBV28 and TRBJ2-3, with no clear D. The CDR3 is made up of 16 amino acids. V lost 6 bases to trimming and J lost 11 bases, with 27 bases between them. Germline V gene data show CDR1 as MDHEN and CDR2 as SYDVKM. The CDR3 spells CASSPLLWHPEGGQYF. The CDR3 DNA reads TGTGCCAGCAGCCCTCTTTTGTGGCACCCGGAAGGCGGGCAGTATTTT.

The rearrangement uses TRBV13 and TRBJ2-3; D not certain. Trimming shortened V by 6 bases and J by 2 bases, and 12 bases separated the two germline ends. The CDR3 length is 14 residues. Germline V gene sequence: CDR1 PRHDT, CDR2 FYEKMQ (reference sequence). Here the CDR3 reads CASSFSRSTDTQYF. CDR3 in DNA: TGTGCCAGCAGTTTTAGTCGGTCCACAGATACGCAGTATTTT.

This rearrangement joins TRBV5-4 to TRBJ1-3; D remains unclear. The germline V gene has CDR1 SGHNT and CDR2 YYREEE (reference sequence). V was shortened by 2 bases and J by 0 bases, with 12 bases between the two germline ends. This CDR3 contains 16 residues. Here the CDR3 reads CASSFRSRYSGNTIYF. The CDR3 bases are TGTGCCAGCAGCTTTAGGAGTCGGTACTCTGGAAACACCATATATTTT.

A single count supports this clone. This chain uses TRBV18 with TRBJ1-3; TRBD1 matches at 9 bases. Germline loops: CDR1 KGHSH, CDR2 LQKENI. The CDR3 length is 15 residues. V lost 8 bases and J lost 3; bases outside the gene matches: 8. CDR3: CASKSTDRGGNTIYF. The CDR3, as DNA: TGTGCCAGCAAATCCACGGACAGGGGTGGAAACACCATATATTTT. Together with reference TRBV18 and TRBJ1-3, the CDR3 gives the full variable domain: NAGVMQNPRHLVRRRGQEARLRCSPMKGHSHVYWYRQLPEEGLKFMVYLQKENIIDESGMPKERFSAEFPKEGPSILRIQQVVRGDSAAYFCASKSTDRGGNTIYFGEGSWLTVV.

The chain joins TRBV28 to TRBJ2-4; D gene unclear. Per germline, CDR1 MDHEN and CDR2 SYDVKM. Trimming took off 3 bases at V and 2 bases at J, with 17 bases between the two ends. The CDR3 length is 17 residues. Here the CDR3 reads CASSLKRLNGTKNIQYF. DNA of the CDR3: TGTGCCAGCAGTTTGAAGAGGTTGAATGGGACCAAAAACATTCAGTACTTC.

The rearrangement joins TRBV27 to TRBJ2-1, with 8 bases fitting TRBD2. CDR3 length: 16 amino acids. The V gene's germline CDR1 is MNHEY and CDR2 SMNVEV (reference sequence). Trimming removed 3 bases from V and 2 bases from J; junction bases left unmatched: 6. The CDR3 region is CASSFGSGNTYNEQFF. The DNA for the CDR3 is TGTGCCAGCAGTTTTGGTAGCGGGAACACCTACAATGAGCAGTTCTTC.